A single sample gave rise to the 21 T cell receptor beta chains below, sequenced in a study of human T cells and chemical hapten exposure. Time point in this sample: patch test 2, 6 weeks after DPC sensitization. Treatment of the sample: therapeutic diphenylcyclopropenone sensitization with weekly scalp DPC. MiXCR, applied by TCRdb to the RACE reads, yields one record per CDR3 protein. Here the sample spans a few hundred thousand distinct CDR3 sequences, more than 5% being singletons. The sample here was whole blood, taken in connection with sensitization to the hapten diphenylcyclopropenone (DPC). The receptors were sampled from a young woman with alopecia areata. Some clones in this sample may be carry-over from other donors' samples.

This clonotype has a count of ten or more. The chain carries TRBV7-6 and TRBJ1-3, with D uncertain. Trimming shortened V by 1 base and J by 0 bases, and 19 bases separated the two germline ends. The CDR3 totals 19 residues. The germline CDR1 and CDR2 sequences are SGHVS and FNYEAQ. The CDR3 sequence: CASSLGLVHDTYSGNTIYF. The CDR3 DNA reads as TGTGCCAGCAGCTTAGGTCTAGTTCACGACACCTACTCTGGAAACACCATATATTTT.

CDR3 in DNA: TGCAGTGCTAGGGACGGACTTTTCTCGAGCTCCTACAATGAGCAGTTCTTC. As protein: CSARDGLFSSSYNEQFF. The genes are TRBV20-1 and TRBJ2-1; TRBD2 might be the D (5 bases). CDR1 is DFQATT and CDR2 is SNEGSKA in the germline V gene (reference sequence). Trimming left V 3 bases short and J 0 bases short, with 18 bases between. The CDR3 covers 17 residues.

This clonotype was observed at least ten times. The chain has TRBV9 and TRBJ1-1; no firm D call. This CDR3 is 13 amino acids long. The ends were cut back, 1 base at V and 2 bases at J, with 6 bases in the middle. Germline V gene lookup returns CDR1 SGDLS and CDR2 YYNGEE. The CDR3 loop reads CASSVQINTEAFF. The CDR3 nucleotides are TGTGCCAGCAGCGTACAGATCAACACTGAAGCTTTCTTT.

In its sample, this clonotype was seen a few times. This chain uses TRBV10-1 with TRBJ2-6; 7 bases fit TRBD1. This CDR3 comprises 22 residues. CDR1 is WNHNN and CDR2 is SYGVQD in the germline V gene (reference sequence). Unmatched junction bases numbered 19, after V lost 2 bases and J lost 0 bases. CDR3 residues: CASSEMGFRPDRTHSGANVLTF. CDR3 in DNA: TGCGCCAGCAGTGAGATGGGCTTTAGACCGGACAGGACCCACTCTGGGGCCAACGTCCTGACTTTC.

This clonotype was counted many times. The chain combines TRBV6-1 with TRBJ1-2, with D perhaps matching TRBD1 (6 bases). Germline assignment: CDR1 MNHNS and CDR2 SASEGT. There are 15 residues in the CDR3. The germline V and J ends were trimmed by 5 bases and 0 bases, with 13 bases remaining between them. CDR3 coding DNA: TGTGCCAGCAGTATAGGGACATCAGCTAACTATGGCTACACCTTC. It codes for CASSIGTSANYGYTF.

This clonotype was observed a handful of times. Here the CDR3 reads CASSLLAANTGELFF. In DNA, the CDR3 is TGTGCCAGCAGTTTACTAGCGGCCAACACCGGGGAGCTGTTTTTT. The rearrangement joins TRBV6-2 or TRBV6-3 to TRBJ2-2; TRBD2 aligns across 8 bases. This CDR3 is built from 15 residues. With 4 bases clipped from V and 2 bases from J, the junction kept 3 bases outside the gene matches. The germline gives CDR1 MNHEY, CDR2 SVGEGT.

This clonotype appeared a few times. This chain connects TRBV7-9 to TRBJ2-7; the match to TRBD1 covers 7 bases. The V gene end was trimmed by 2 bases and the J gene end by 3 bases; junction bases not matched to a gene: 7. This CDR3 has 15 residues. Germline V gives CDR1 SEHNR, CDR2 FQNEAQ (reference sequence). The CDR3 DNA reads as TGTGCCAGCAGCTTATCAACAGGGGTGTACTACGAGCAGTACTTC. It encodes CASSLSTGVYYEQYF.

This clonotype was detected ten times or more. This sequence joins TRBV7-2 and TRBJ2-3, with TRBD2 identical over 8 bases. Trimming removed 5 bases from V and 2 bases from J; junction bases left unmatched: 15. The CDR3 consists of 18 residues. Germline V lookup: CDR1 SGHTA, CDR2 FQGNSA. CDR3 residues: CASSRSPPGAGDTDTQYF. DNA of the CDR3: TGTGCCAGCAGCCGCTCCCCCCCCGGAGCGGGAGACACAGATACGCAGTATTTT. Full variable domain (remainder filled in from reference TRBV7-2 and TRBJ2-3): GAGVSQSPSNKVTEKGKDVELRCDPISGHTALYWYRQSLGQGLEFLIYFQGNSAPDKSGLPSDRFSAERTGGSVSTLTIQRTQQEDSAVYLCASSRSPPGAGDTDTQYFGPGTRLTVL.

The chain recombines TRBV20-1 with TRBJ2-3; no clear D gene. The germline V and J ends were trimmed by 5 bases and 2 bases, with 11 bases remaining between them. Germline CDR1 reads DFQATT; CDR2 reads SNEGSKA (reference sequence). The length of the CDR3 is 13 residues. The CDR3 protein is CSALRLATDTQYF. Written as DNA, the CDR3 is TGCAGTGCTCTGCGACTGGCCACAGATACGCAGTATTTT.

A word on this clonotype: One end of the junction does not line up with germline, which may come from a read error. The chain uses TRBV7-7 and TRBJ1-5, with D possibly matching TRBD1 (5 bases). CDR1 and CDR2 (germline): SSHAT, FNYEAQ (reference sequence). This CDR3 comprises 13 residues. The CDR3 coding sequence is TGTGCTAGCAGCGTCGACAGCAGTCAGCCCCAGCATTTT. Its translation: CASSVDSSQPQHF. The full variable domain, with the rest looked up from reference TRBV7-7 and TRBJ1-5, is GAGVSQSPRYKVTKRGQDVTLRCDPISSHATLYWYQQALGQGPEFLTYFNYEAQPDKSGLPSDRFSAERPEGSISTLTIQRTEQRDSAMYRCASSVDSSQPQHFGDGTRLSIL.

The rearrangement links TRBV11-2 to TRBJ2-5; D ambiguous. The germline CDR1 and CDR2 sequences are SGHAT and FQNNGV. The length of the CDR3 is 13 residues. V dropped 2 bases and J dropped 1 base, with 5 bases sitting between them. The CDR3 region has the DNA TGTGCCAGCAGCTTAAACGGCCAAGAGACCCAGTACTTC. Translated: CASSLNGQETQYF.

This clonotype was counted at least ten times. V is TRBV6-5 and J is TRBJ1-5; TRBD1 agrees at 7 bases. Germline CDR1 and CDR2: MNHEY and SVGAGI. The CDR3 is made up of 16 amino acids. Losses at the gene ends were 5 bases for V and 2 bases for J; bases not matched to a gene: 9. CDR3 bases: TGTGCCAGCAGTCGGACAGGCGGTCGAGGCAATCAGCCCCAGCATTTT. Amino acid sequence: CASSRTGGRGNQPQHF.

The chain links TRBV7-9 to TRBJ2-3; 10 bases are shared with TRBD2. Looked up from germline, CDR1 is SEHNR and CDR2 is FQNEAQ (reference sequence). V shed 6 bases, J shed 2 bases, and the junction held 8 bases outside the gene matches. CDR3 length: 16 residues. DNA for the CDR3: TGTGCCAGCAGTGGAACTAGCGGGATTTACACAGATACGCAGTATTTT. As protein: CASSGTSGIYTDTQYF.

This clonotype has a handful of counts. The chain recombines TRBV5-6 with TRBJ1-6; 10 nucleotides agree with TRBD1. Germline lookup yields CDR1 SGHDT and CDR2 YYEEEE. The CDR3 covers 17 residues. V was pared by 1 base and J by 9 bases, with 10 bases of the junction left unmatched. The CDR3, as DNA: TGTGCCAGCAGCTTGTTGACAGGGGGCGTCTTGGCTTCACCCCTCCACTTT. As protein: CASSLLTGGVLASPLHF.

The V call is TRBV2, the J call TRBJ1-1, with 7 bases lining up with TRBD1. The CDR3 totals 14 residues. Germline CDR1 SNHLY, CDR2 FYNNEI. V was pared by 6 bases and J by 8 bases, with 12 bases of the junction left unmatched. CDR3 residues: CASREGLTGTEAFF. The CDR3 bases are TGTGCCAGCAGGGAGGGACTGACAGGGACCGAAGCTTTCTTT. Combining the CDR3 with reference TRBV2 and TRBJ1-1 gives the whole variable domain EPEVTQTPSHQVTQMGQEVILRCVPISNHLYFYWYRQILGQKVEFLVSFYNNEISEKSEIFDDQFSVERPDGSNFTLKIRSTKLEDSAMYFCASREGLTGTEAFFGQGTRLTVV.

The J gene is TRBJ1-1, the V gene TRBV5-4; no clear D. Germline V CDR1 and CDR2: SGHNT, YYREEE (reference sequence). Trimming stripped 2 bases from V and 6 bases from J, with 11 bases between. The CDR3 spans 13 residues. DNA for the CDR3: TGTGCCAGCAGCTTTGGTTCCTTCTCTGAAGCTTTCTTT. Protein: CASSFGSFSEAFF.

This clonotype was counted a few times. J is TRBJ2-1 and V is TRBV20-1, with no clear D. V was pared by 4 bases and J by 0 bases, with 10 bases between. Germline-derived CDR1 and CDR2 are DFQATT and SNEGSKA (reference sequence). This CDR3 has 14 residues. The CDR3 sequence is CSANDANSYNEQFF. The CDR3 coding sequence is TGCAGTGCTAACGACGCAAACTCCTACAATGAGCAGTTCTTC.

This rearrangement joins TRBV28 to TRBJ1-1; 7 nucleotides align to TRBD1. V lost 4 bases and J lost 11; bases outside the gene matches: 10. Germline V gene sequence: CDR1 MDHEN, CDR2 SYDVKM. The CDR3 has 13 amino acids. CDR3 amino acids: CASSYNTGAWAFF. The CDR3 region has the DNA TGTGCCAGCAGTTACAACACAGGGGCGTGGGCTTTCTTT.

This clonotype was detected ten times or more. This chain uses TRBV4-3 with TRBJ1-1; 9 nucleotides agree with TRBD1. Germline CDR1 reads LGHNA; CDR2 reads YSLEER. The CDR3 spans 16 residues. With 1 base clipped from V and 6 bases from J, the junction kept 9 bases outside the gene matches. CDR3: CASSQAGTGHDSEAFF. CDR3 nucleotide sequence: TGCGCCAGCAGCCAAGCTGGGACAGGGCACGACTCTGAAGCTTTCTTT.

There are a few counts of this clonotype. The chain recombines TRBV29-1 with TRBJ1-5; 8 bases line up with TRBD1. Germline loops: CDR1 SQVTM, CDR2 ANQGSEA. CDR3 length equals 15 residues. J gave up 1 base and V 6 bases, and 8 bases lay outside the gene matches. Written as DNA, the CDR3 is TGCAGCGTGGATTCCAGGGGGCCGAGCAATCAGCCCCAGCATTTT. Its protein is CSVDSRGPSNQPQHF. Using reference TRBV29-1 and TRBJ1-5 for the parts outside the CDR3, the full variable domain is SAVISQKPSRDICQRGTSLTIQCQVDSQVTMMFWYRQQPGQSLTLIATANQGSEATYESGFVIDKFPISRPNLTFSTLTVSNMSPEDSSIYLCSVDSRGPSNQPQHFGDGTRLSIL.

The rearrangement uses TRBV12-3 or TRBV12-4 and TRBJ2-5; tentatively, D is TRBD2 (5 bases). The length of the CDR3 is 13 residues. V lost 5 bases, J lost 4 bases, and 11 bases lay in between. CDR3: CASSQGLLETQYF. The CDR3 DNA reads as TGTGCCAGCAGTCAAGGACTGCTAGAGACCCAGTACTTC.